The entry below gives a single T cell receptor (beta chain) sequence along with its context. The data stem from a study of blood T cell repertoires in COVID-19. The germline V gene has CDR1 MNHEY and CDR2 SVGAGI. The CDR3 has 14 residues. V lost 6 bases and J lost 1, with 9 bases in between. Data came from immunoSEQ multiplex PCR; TCRdb stores just in-frame clones and leaves some out. The table includes 90,000 to 120,000 clones, roughly 80% detected once. This TCR derives from a woman older than 75 with active or convalescent COVID-19. Sequenced: peripheral blood. The V and J genes are TRBV6-5 and TRBJ2-2; maybe TRBD2 (5 bases). The CDR3 nucleotides are TGTGCCAGCAGGTCGGGGATGAACACCGGGGAGCTGTTTTTT. Residues: CASRSGMNTGELFF.